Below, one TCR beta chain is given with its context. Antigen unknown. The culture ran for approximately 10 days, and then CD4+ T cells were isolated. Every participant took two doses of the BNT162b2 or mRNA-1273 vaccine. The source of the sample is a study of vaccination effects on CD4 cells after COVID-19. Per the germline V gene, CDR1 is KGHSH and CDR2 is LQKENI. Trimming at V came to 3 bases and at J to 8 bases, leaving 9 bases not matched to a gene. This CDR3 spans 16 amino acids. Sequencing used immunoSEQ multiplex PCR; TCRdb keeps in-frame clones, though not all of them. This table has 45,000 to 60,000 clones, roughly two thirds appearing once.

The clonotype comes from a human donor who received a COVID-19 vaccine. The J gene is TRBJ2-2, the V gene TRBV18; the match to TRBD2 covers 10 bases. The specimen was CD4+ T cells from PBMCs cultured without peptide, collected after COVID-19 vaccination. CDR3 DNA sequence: TGTGCCAGCTCACCTCGGACTAGCGGCCTAAGAGGGGAGCTGTTTTTT. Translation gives CASSPRTSGLRGELFF.